The clone carrying this TCR beta chain was detected a few times. What it binds is unknown. CDR1 is SEHNR, CDR2 FQNEAQ, per germline (reference sequence). The CDR3 contains 14 residues. V trimming: 6 bases; J trimming: 4 bases; junction bases outside the gene matches: 6. DNA and RNA were both co-extracted from around 20-30 mg of bulk tissue that had not been sorted. This entry comes from a study of tumor-infiltrating lymphocytes in primary liver carcinoma. In the study overall: The yield of productive TCRbeta reads per sample was roughly 3.65 to 7.5 million and was similar across tissue types. Findings of the study overall: Overlap in tumor-adjacent and tumor-blood pairs fell below that of tumor region pairs.

Using a constant-region primer together with ProtoScript II reverse transcriptase, TCR beta cDNA was made from about 490 ng of total RNA. Slightly modified ARM-PCR, run as three nested multiplex PCR rounds, produced the TCR beta libraries. TRBV1-TRBV30 forward and Cbeta reverse primers drove the first two roughly 10-cycle rounds. TCRdb redid the calling of the multiplex PCR reads with MiXCR, one entry per CDR3 protein. The repertoire holds some 130,000 distinct CDR3 sequences, with approximately 68% as singletons. The V and J genes are TRBV7-9 and TRBJ2-3; 8 nucleotides agree with TRBD1. The origin of this receptor is a woman aged 55-70 years with primary liver carcinoma and hepatitis B virus infection. Sequencing was performed on tumor-adjacent normal liver tissue. CDR3 bases: TGTGCCAGCAGGACCGACAGGGGTTCAGATACGCAGTATTTT. This codes for CASRTDRGSDTQYF.